This section outlines one T cell receptor beta chain sequence together with its context. The data were taken from a study of blood T cell repertoires in COVID-19. Assay used: immunoSEQ multiplex PCR; TCRdb lists only in-frame clones, some missing. This table holds under 250,000 clones, 85% found once. The CDR3 runs to 18 residues. V lost 4 bases, J lost 0 bases, and 16 bases lay in between. CDR1 and CDR2 (germline): KGHSH, LQKENI. The sequence came from a man in his fifties who had recovered from COVID-19. The gene calls are TRBV18 and TRBJ2-6; D remains ambiguous. The material sequenced was peripheral blood. The CDR3 reads CASSLLGPHRSGANVLTF. The CDR3 nucleotides are TGTGCCAGCTCACTCCTAGGCCCCCATCGCTCTGGGGCCAACGTCCTGACTTTC.